Listed below are T cell receptor beta chains from one sample, sequenced in a study of CD8 T cells in ankylosing spondylitis. TCRdb reprocessed the 5' RACE reads via MiXCR and lists one record per CDR3 protein. The sample includes just over 300,000 distinct CDR3 sequences, around 20% of them seen just once. Source material: blood, either unsorted or a sorted T cell fraction (not recorded which). The receptor set was obtained from a female donor with ankylosing spondylitis or in good health (not recorded which). CDR3s include the opening cysteine and the closing phenylalanine or tryptophan. The D gene is left open where the match is weak. Size values are once, few and many counts, or a class for expanded clones, and some rows have none.

D gene: .; clone size: many; J gene: TRBJ1-1; V gene: TRBV15; CDR3 protein: CATSSRVVVNTEAFF; CDR3 DNA: TGTGCCACCAGCAGCAGGGTGGTGGTGAACACTGAAGCTTTCTTT
D gene: .; clone size: few; J gene: TRBJ2-5; V gene: TRBV20-1; CDR3 protein: CSAGPSQETQYF; CDR3 DNA: TGCAGTGCGGGCCCCAGTCAAGAGACCCAGTACTTC
D gene: .; clone size: .; J gene: TRBJ2-7; V gene: TRBV5-1; CDR3 protein: CASSLKVAGTGEQYF; CDR3 DNA: TGCGCCAGCAGCCTCAAGGTGGCAGGGACGGGCGAGCAGTACTTC
D gene: .; clone size: few; J gene: TRBJ2-3; V gene: TRBV7-2; CDR3 protein: CASTLHPGPGTDTQYF; CDR3 DNA: TGTGCCAGCACCCTTCATCCGGGCCCAGGCACAGATACGCAGTATTTT
D gene: TRBD2; clone size: many; J gene: TRBJ2-7; V gene: TRBV5-1; CDR3 protein: CASSLAGGDFFYEQYF; CDR3 DNA: TGCGCCAGCAGCTTGGCCGGGGGGGACTTCTTCTACGAGCAGTACTTC
D gene: .; clone size: .; J gene: TRBJ2-5; V gene: TRBV7-2; CDR3 protein: CASSREPSQETQYF; CDR3 DNA: TGTGCCAGCAGCCGGGAGCCGTCCCAAGAGACCCAGTACTTC
D gene: .; clone size: .; J gene: TRBJ2-3; V gene: TRBV11-2; CDR3 protein: CASIDRPSTDTQYF; CDR3 DNA: TGTGCTAGCATCGACCGGCCGAGCACAGATACGCAGTATTTT
D gene: .; clone size: few; J gene: TRBJ2-1; V gene: TRBV15; CDR3 protein: CATSRDPGVSNEQFF; CDR3 DNA: TGTGCCACCAGCAGAGATCCGGGAGTCTCAAATGAGCAGTTCTTC
D gene: .; clone size: .; J gene: TRBJ2-1; V gene: TRBV11-2; CDR3 protein: CASSLRALRGEQFF; CDR3 DNA: TGTGCCAGCAGCCTACGCGCCCTTAGGGGTGAGCAGTTCTTC
D gene: .; clone size: .; J gene: TRBJ1-5; V gene: TRBV4-3; CDR3 protein: CASSQDWGQPQHF; CDR3 DNA: TGCGCCAGCAGCCAAGATTGGGGGCAGCCCCAGCATTTT
D gene: .; clone size: many; J gene: TRBJ2-1; V gene: TRBV20-1; CDR3 protein: CSVTTNEQFF; CDR3 DNA: TGCAGTGTCACAACAAATGAGCAGTTCTTC
D gene: TRBD2; clone size: .; J gene: TRBJ2-1; V gene: TRBV4-3; CDR3 protein: CASSQDLLGRVNNEQFF; CDR3 DNA: TGCGCCAGCAGCCAAGATTTACTCGGGAGGGTAAACAATGAGCAGTTCTTC
D gene: TRBD1; clone size: few; J gene: TRBJ1-1; V gene: TRBV20-1; CDR3 protein: CSARGTGPAFF; CDR3 DNA: TGCAGTGCTAGGGGGACAGGCCCAGCTTTCTTT
D gene: .; clone size: few; J gene: TRBJ1-2; V gene: TRBV12-3/TRBV12-4; CDR3 protein: CASSEWGSGYGYTF; CDR3 DNA: TGTGCCAGCAGTGAATGGGGGAGCGGCTATGGCTACACCTTC
D gene: TRBD1; clone size: few; J gene: TRBJ2-1; V gene: TRBV7-9; CDR3 protein: CASSLGGQGAHEQFF; CDR3 DNA: TGTGCCAGCAGCTTAGGGGGACAGGGGGCCCATGAGCAGTTCTTC